The present T cell receptor beta chain was sequenced within a study of shared clonotypes between healthy human individuals. About the study: Ranging from 18 to 49 in age, donors were a couple of women and a few men. Study conclusions and caveats: How much donors shared clonotypes was expected to be affected by sequencing depth. With a handful of donors compared, roughly 4.9% of naive CD4 clonotypes were shared.

Deep level was the assay's run setting. Produced via immunoSEQ multiplex PCR; TCRdb's table is partial and in-frame only. This table has about 1 million clones, 65% to 75% appearing once. In the case of this clone: Its cognate antigen is unknown.

V gave up 5 bases and J gave up 7 bases, with 17 bases separating them. Germline CDR1 and CDR2: MNHEY and SMNVEV (reference sequence). The CDR3 runs to 15 residues. The chain combines TRBV27 with TRBJ2-2, with D unresolved. Sequencing was carried out using memory CD4+ T cells sorted from blood. Subset reported: CD45RA-negative fraction. The receptor comes from a man aged 18-30 years in good health. The CDR3 DNA follows: TGTGCCAGCAGTCCCGAGCTTTTGGTCGGCGGGGAGCTGTTTTTT. Translation gives CASSPELLVGGELFF.